A single sample gave rise to the 27 T cell receptor beta chains below, sequenced in a study of OX40 agonist ivuxolimab in advanced cancers. This table comes from immunoSEQ multiplex PCR, and its TCRdb copy is limited to in-frame clones, with some not included. The sample holds approximately 15,000 clones, 86% seen once. Sequencing used CD4+ or CD8+ T cells sorted from blood, obtained in a trial of the OX40 agonist ivuxolimab. Receptor source: an adult with an advanced solid tumor such as melanoma, head and neck, liver or kidney cancer.

This clone was recorded once. The chain joins TRBV7-2 to TRBJ1-1; the D gene is possibly TRBD1 (5 bases). The CDR3 sequence is 13 residues long. Between the trimmed V and J ends, which lost 5 bases and 3 bases, there was a span of 10 bases. Germline CDR1 SGHTA, CDR2 FQGNSA. In nucleotides, the CDR3 is TGTGCCAGCAGCCGAGACAGATACACTGAAGCTTTCTTT. It is translated as CASSRDRYTEAFF.

The gene calls are TRBV29-1 and TRBJ1-4; 10 bases map to TRBD1. This CDR3 has 14 amino acids. V lost 5 bases, J lost 10 bases, and 10 bases stayed unmatched. CDR1 is SQVTM, CDR2 ANQGSEA, per germline. As DNA, the CDR3 is TGCAGCGTTCCCGGGACAGGGGTAGGCGGAAAACTGTTTTTT. It encodes CSVPGTGVGGKLFF.

This clone was detected only a few times. The rearrangement uses TRBV30 and TRBJ1-3, with 9 bases lining up with TRBD1. J was trimmed by 1 base and V by 5 bases; bases with no gene match: 6. CDR3 length: 15 amino acids. Germline V gives CDR1 GTSNPN, CDR2 SVGIG (reference sequence). CDR3 in amino acids: CAWGWGTGSGNTIYF. The CDR3 DNA sequence: TGTGCCTGGGGATGGGGGACAGGGTCTGGAAACACCATATATTTT.

This chain connects TRBV4-2 to TRBJ2-7, with D uncertain. Deletions cut 0 bases from V and 3 bases from J, with 9 bases between. Per germline, CDR1 LGHNA and CDR2 YNFKEQ. The length of the CDR3 is 14 residues. CDR3 DNA: TGTGCCAGCAGCCAAGACAGGTTCTTCTACGAGCAGTACTTC. Translation: CASSQDRFFYEQYF.

This chain uses TRBV4-1 with TRBJ1-3, with unresolved D. Trimming cost V 4 bases and J 0 bases, with 10 bases left between them. Germline CDR1 reads MGHRA; CDR2 reads YSYEKL. CDR3 length: 15 amino acids. This chain's CDR3 is CASSPPGHSGNTIYF. Here the CDR3 DNA reads TGCGCCAGCAGCCCACCGGGCCACTCTGGAAACACCATATATTTT.

This chain links TRBV7-2 with TRBJ2-1; 12 positions match TRBD2. This CDR3 region has 13 residues. CDR1 is SGHTA, CDR2 FQGNSA, per germline. V shed 5 bases, J shed 10 bases, and the junction held 3 bases outside the gene matches. The CDR3 sequence: CASSRLAGVEQFF. The CDR3 DNA sequence: TGTGCCAGCAGCCGACTAGCGGGAGTAGAGCAGTTCTTC.

The chain employs TRBV28 and TRBJ1-1; the D is unclear. This CDR3 has 16 amino acids. The ends were cut back, 3 bases at V and 1 base at J, with 15 bases in the middle. CDR1 is MDHEN and CDR2 is SYDVKM in the germline V gene. The DNA of the CDR3 is TGTGCCAGCAGTTTGGCGGCCGGGGTATGGAACACTGAAGCTTTCTTT. As protein: CASSLAAGVWNTEAFF.

The chain employs TRBV18 and TRBJ1-5; D is possibly TRBD1 (5 bases). Germline CDR1 reads KGHSH; CDR2 reads LQKENI. CDR3 length equals 14 residues. V was cut by 8 bases and J by 5 bases, with 16 bases left in between. The DNA of the CDR3 is TGTGCCAGCGCCCAGGGATCGGGGGATCAGCCCCAGCATTTT. Translating gives CASAQGSGDQPQHF.

This clone was observed a single time. This chain links TRBV14 with TRBJ2-1; D is unclear. CDR1 and CDR2 from the germline V gene are SGHDN and FVKESK. Between the trimmed V and J ends, which lost 6 bases and 2 bases, there was a span of 14 bases. The CDR3 covers 15 residues. The CDR3 nucleotides are TGTGCCAGCAGACCCAGTGGTGGCGCCTACAATGAGCAGTTCTTC. Its translation is CASRPSGGAYNEQFF.

The J gene is TRBJ1-2, the V gene TRBV13; D ambiguous. The CDR3 length is 14 residues. V lost 7 bases to trimming and J lost 2 bases, with 14 bases between them. Per the germline V gene, CDR1 is PRHDT and CDR2 is FYEKMQ (reference sequence). This CDR3 reads CASNVRGTNYGYTF. The CDR3 nucleotides are TGTGCCAGCAACGTTCGGGGTACAAACTATGGCTACACCTTC.

This rearrangement joins TRBV5-1 to TRBJ2-7, with TRBD2 matching 8 bases. Germline CDR1 SGHRS, CDR2 YFSETQ. V gave up 4 bases and J gave up 4 bases; unmatched junction bases: 1. The length of the CDR3 is 12 residues. The CDR3 DNA sequence: TGCGCCAGCAGCACTAGCGGATACGAGCAGTACTTC. Its translation is CASSTSGYEQYF. The full variable domain, rest sourced from reference TRBV5-1 and TRBJ2-7, is KAGVTQTPRYLIKTRGQQVTLSCSPISGHRSVSWYQQTPGQGLQFLFEYFSETQRNKGNFPGRFSGRQFSNSRSEMNVSTLELGDSALYLCASSTSGYEQYFGPGTRLTVT.

The chain employs TRBV10-3 and TRBJ2-7; D remains unclear. This CDR3 has 11 amino acids. CDR1 is ENHRY, CDR2 SYGVKD, per germline. V dropped 8 bases and J dropped 5 bases, with 10 bases sitting between them. The CDR3 region has the DNA TGTGCCATCGGTCCTATGGACGAGCAGTACTTC. Its translation: CAIGPMDEQYF.

The CDR3 DNA reads as TGTGCCAGCAGCCAAGACGTAGGGGCCTACTCCTACGAGCAGTACTTC. Protein sequence: CASSQDVGAYSYEQYF. The chain links TRBV5-4 to TRBJ2-7; TRBD1 is a possible D gene (5 bases). In germline, CDR1 is SGHNT, CDR2 YYREEE (reference sequence). The V gene lost 4 bases and the J gene lost 0 bases, with 17 bases spanning the gap. There are 16 residues in the CDR3.

The chain has TRBV7-2 and TRBJ2-1, with TRBD2 identical over 11 bases. The V gene's germline CDR1 is SGHTA and CDR2 FQGNSA. With 0 bases clipped from V and 8 bases from J, the junction kept 6 bases outside the gene matches. The CDR3 has 16 residues. The CDR3 nucleotides are TGTGCCAGCAGCTTAGCGCTAACTAGCGGGAGCTATGAGCAGTTCTTC. Its translation is CASSLALTSGSYEQFF.

The chain links TRBV28 to TRBJ1-3, with D perhaps matching TRBD1 (5 bases). V was cut by 2 bases and J by 2 bases, with 10 bases left in between. The V gene's germline CDR1 is MDHEN and CDR2 SYDVKM. The CDR3 runs 15 residues. CDR3: CASSLDSLAGNTIYF. In DNA, the CDR3 is TGTGCCAGCAGTTTAGACAGCCTGGCTGGAAACACCATATATTTT.

The chain links TRBV6-1 to TRBJ2-7; 9 bases map to TRBD2. V trimming: 7 bases; J trimming: 6 bases; junction bases outside the gene matches: 13. This CDR3 has 15 residues. Germline CDR1 MNHNS, CDR2 SASEGT. The CDR3 bases are TGTGCCAGCACCAGTCTCGCGGGAGGGCCGTCCGAGCAGTACTTC. Its protein is CASTSLAGGPSEQYF.

A few counts support this clone. The CDR3 loop reads CASSMAGRPYNEQFF. CDR3 coding DNA: TGTGCCAGTAGTATGGCGGGGAGGCCCTACAATGAGCAGTTCTTC. V gene TRBV19 combines with J gene TRBJ2-1, with a weak D call TRBD2 (6 bases). V shed 3 bases and J shed 2 bases, with 11 bases lying between them. CDR1 and CDR2 (germline): LNHDA, SQIVND (reference sequence). The CDR3 has 15 residues.

The gene calls are TRBV2 and TRBJ1-1; TRBD1 matches 7 bases. Germline-derived CDR1 and CDR2 are SNHLY and FYNNEI. The CDR3 extends over 12 amino acids. With 8 bases clipped from V and 5 bases from J, the junction kept 5 bases outside the gene matches. CDR3 region: CASEQGQTEAFF. The CDR3 bases are TGTGCCAGCGAACAGGGGCAAACTGAAGCTTTCTTT.

This clone was observed a handful of times. The chain combines TRBV27 with TRBJ2-7; 9 positions match TRBD1. This CDR3 has 17 amino acids. V dropped 5 bases and J dropped 3; count of bases not matched to a gene: 14. Germline CDR1 MNHEY, CDR2 SMNVEV (reference sequence). CDR3 amino acids: CASSPSTLRDRVYEQYF. Written as DNA, the CDR3 is TGTGCCAGCAGTCCGTCGACACTTAGGGACAGGGTCTACGAGCAGTACTTC.

The V call is TRBV19, the J call TRBJ1-2; 7 nucleotides align to TRBD1. This CDR3 has 14 residues. Germline V gene lookup returns CDR1 LNHDA and CDR2 SQIVND (reference sequence). Unmatched junction bases numbered 6, after V lost 8 bases and J lost 0 bases. The CDR3 loop is CASEGDRSNYGYTF. Written as DNA, the CDR3 is TGTGCCAGTGAAGGGGACAGATCTAACTATGGCTACACCTTC.

The genes are TRBV7-9 and TRBJ2-3; 9 bases line up with TRBD2. The CDR3 consists of 15 residues. Unmatched junction bases numbered 8, after V lost 6 bases and J lost 4 bases. Germline CDR1 reads SEHNR; CDR2 reads FQNEAQ (reference sequence). The CDR3 DNA reads TGTGCCAGCAGTCGTAGCGGGAGTGTCTCAGATACGCAGTATTTT. The encoded protein is CASSRSGSVSDTQYF.

The CDR3 spells CASSLVRSLGTGELFF. In DNA, the CDR3 is TGTGCCAGCAGTCTCGTTAGGAGCCTGGGCACCGGGGAGCTGTTTTTT. The V gene is TRBV7-8, the J gene TRBJ2-2, with D unresolved. The V and J ends lost 6 bases and 4 bases respectively, with 18 bases between them. CDR1 is SGHVS, CDR2 FQNEAQ, per germline. The CDR3 is made up of 16 amino acids.

V is TRBV5-1 and J is TRBJ2-5; D might be TRBD1 or TRBD2, each matching 5 bases. The DNA matches TRBJ2-7 better at its end, which makes the J call doubtful. The CDR3 covers 13 residues. Per germline, CDR1 SGHRS and CDR2 YFSETQ. CDR3: CASRVGTGYEQYF. The DNA of the CDR3 is TGCGCCAGCAGGGTTGGGACGGGGTACGAGCAGTACTTC.

CDR3 DNA: TGTGCCAGCAGGGGGAGGGACAGCCCGTCCTACGAGCAGTACTTC. It encodes CASRGRDSPSYEQYF. The chain has TRBV28 and TRBJ2-7; D could derive from TRBD1 or TRBD2 (7 bases each). The CDR3 length is 15 residues. Trimming pared 6 bases from V and 1 base from J, leaving 16 bases between. Germline V CDR1 and CDR2: MDHEN, SYDVKM. Full variable domain (outside the CDR3, taken from reference TRBV28 and TRBJ2-7): DVKVTQSSRYLVKRTGEKVFLECVQDMDHENMFWYRQDPGLGLRLIYFSYDVKMKEKGDIPEGYSVSREKKERFSLILESASTNQTSMYLCASRGRDSPSYEQYFGPGTRLTVT.

V usage is TRBV19 and J usage is TRBJ2-5; D is possibly TRBD1 or TRBD2 (5 bases each). Germline CDR1 LNHDA, CDR2 SQIVND (reference sequence). The CDR3 runs 14 residues. The V end was cut by 4 bases, the J end by 3 bases, with 12 bases between. DNA of the CDR3: TGTGCCAGTAGTAGGTACGGGACGGAAGAGACCCAGTACTTC. Residues: CASSRYGTEETQYF.

There are a few counts of this clone. The chain links TRBV28 to TRBJ1-2; 7 positions match TRBD1. Trimming at V came to 6 bases and at J to 8 bases, leaving 6 bases not matched to a gene. The CDR3 totals 12 residues. Per the germline V gene, CDR1 is MDHEN and CDR2 is SYDVKM. CDR3 bases: TGTGCCAGCAGAAAGGGGGCGCAAGGCTACACCTTC. Its translation is CASRKGAQGYTF.

V is TRBV5-1 and J is TRBJ1-6, with 8 bases lining up with TRBD1. Germline trimming cut 4 bases from V and 7 bases from J; bases unmatched to any gene: 7. Germline V gene lookup returns CDR1 SGHRS and CDR2 YFSETQ. The CDR3 sequence is 15 residues long. The CDR3 loop reads CASSTWDRWNSPLHF. In nucleotides, the CDR3 is TGCGCCAGCAGCACCTGGGACAGGTGGAATTCACCCCTCCACTTT.